These T cell receptor beta chains were read from a single sample in a study of cytomegalovirus exposure and HLA in healthy donors. Libraries were prepared by immunoSEQ multiplex PCR; TCRdb keeps only in-frame clonotypes and omits some of them. The repertoire holds about 65,000 clones, with approximately 60% as singletons. Source material: PBMCs. The source is a man aged 30 to 39 in good health and CMV-seronegative. The CDR3 runs from the conserved cysteine through the conserved F or W. Fields, in order: V gene, J gene, CDR3 protein.

>TRBV7-8|TRBJ2-7
CASSLVVFEQYF
>TRBV29-1|TRBJ1-5
CSVEIVRGQPQHF
>TRBV7-8|TRBJ2-1
CASSRSGRNNEQFF
>TRBV29-1|TRBJ2-3
CSVEQGVADTQYF
>TRBV6-5|TRBJ1-1
CASSRLRDTEAFF
>TRBV6-5|TRBJ1-2
CASNTYPTGNYGYTF
>TRBV6-5|TRBJ2-1
CASTGGRGYPNEQFF
>TRBV6-5|TRBJ2-2
CASSAPGTGELFF
>TRBV4-1|TRBJ2-5
CASSPASGGALETQYF
>TRBV7-2|TRBJ1-5
CASSQLAGGMGTQHF
>TRBV6-4|TRBJ1-6
CASSEGRYNSPLHF
>TRBV7-8|TRBJ2-7
CASSLVGTGGPYEQYF
>TRBV5-1|TRBJ1-6
CASSDGQSVNSPLHF
>TRBV10-3|TRBJ2-1
CAISESPAGGYNEQFF
>TRBV5-1|TRBJ1-1
CASSPSQGKTEAFF
>TRBV7-9|TRBJ2-5
CASSRTGIETQYF
>TRBV5-1|TRBJ1-2
CASSLGSSEWGYTF